The source of this TCR beta chain is a study of breast tumors, draining lymph nodes, adjacent tissues. Study-level results: Tumor T cell lymph node origin was a supported hypothesis, not proven. Luminal-like breast cancer showed significantly higher tumor–nontumor repertoire similarity than basal-like. The data were judged consistent with most tumor T cells coming from lymph node and expanding in tumor. Tumor TCR diversity was below lymph nodes but above nontumor tissue.

This clonotype occurred many times. Its specificity is unknown. Germline V gene lookup returns CDR1 SNHLY and CDR2 FYNNEI. Trimming took off 2 bases at V and 0 bases at J, with 11 bases between the two ends. There are 16 residues in the CDR3. The lymph nodes were axillary draining lymph nodes from breast cancer patients. A single record per CDR3 protein comes from TCRdb applying MiXCR to the multiplex PCR reads. This table holds around 300,000 distinct CDR3 sequences, around 30% found once. The receptor comes from a female donor with breast cancer. Some clones in this sample may be carry-over from other donors' samples. Sequencing was done on a sample of axillary lymph node tissue. The chain employs TRBV2 and TRBJ2-1; D unclear. The CDR3 spells CASSESDFHSYNEQFF. CDR3 bases: TGTGCCAGCAGTGAAAGCGACTTCCACTCCTACAATGAGCAGTTCTTC.